The 30 T cell receptor beta chains given below trace back to one sample, sequenced in a study of follicular helper T cells after annual influenza vaccination. The table came from immunoSEQ multiplex PCR; TCRdb's copy has only in-frame clones and leaves some out. The sample holds under 6,500 clones, 85% seen once. The sample's time point: 2015-2016 season, pre-vaccination. Source: CXCR5+ CD38- circulating T follicular helper cells from blood, taken on the day of influenza vaccination. As to subset: circulating Tfh, non-naive CD4+CXCR5+PD-1+ (ICOS+CD38+ or ICOS-CD38-). The source is an adult who received the influenza vaccine.

The count of this clone is one. The rearrangement links TRBV18 to TRBJ2-1, with 8 bases identical to TRBD2. The germline CDR1 and CDR2 sequences are KGHSH and LQKENI. V dropped 1 base and J dropped 3; count of bases not matched to a gene: 2. The CDR3 spans 15 residues. In DNA form, the CDR3 reads TGTGCCAGCTCACCACTTGGGACTAGCTACAATGAGCAGTTCTTC. Translating it yields CASSPLGTSYNEQFF.

The count of this clone is one. The V call is TRBV15, the J call TRBJ2-2, with 7 bases fitting TRBD2. J was trimmed by 2 bases and V by 8 bases; bases with no gene match: 8. The CDR3 has 15 amino acids. The V gene's germline CDR1 is LNHNV and CDR2 YYDKDF (reference sequence). The CDR3 loop is CATGRGGSNTGELFF. The CDR3 coding sequence is TGTGCCACCGGGAGGGGAGGCTCCAACACCGGGGAGCTGTTTTTT.

This chain connects TRBV5-4 to TRBJ1-4; D perhaps matches TRBD1 (6 bases). Trimming took off 3 bases at V and 7 bases at J, with 16 bases between the two ends. The germline CDR1 and CDR2 sequences are SGHNT and YYREEE (reference sequence). CDR3 length equals 15 residues. CDR3 amino acids: CASSSPSGESEKLFF. CDR3 DNA: TGTGCCAGCAGCTCCCCGTCAGGGGAAAGTGAAAAACTGTTTTTT.

The V and J genes are TRBV29-1 and TRBJ1-2; the match to TRBD1 covers 7 bases. Germline V CDR1 and CDR2: SQVTM, ANQGSEA. The CDR3 consists of 13 residues. Unmatched junction bases numbered 3, after V lost 3 bases and J lost 2 bases. The CDR3 loop is CSVEARGNYGYTF. CDR3 bases: TGCAGCGTTGAGGCCAGGGGGAACTATGGCTACACCTTC. Full variable domain (rest looked up from reference TRBV29-1 and TRBJ1-2): SAVISQKPSRDICQRGTSLTIQCQVDSQVTMMFWYRQQPGQSLTLIATANQGSEATYESGFVIDKFPISRPNLTFSTLTVSNMSPEDSSIYLCSVEARGNYGYTFGSGTRLTVV.

The gene calls are TRBV11-2 and TRBJ1-1; 11 nucleotides match TRBD1. Germline V gene lookup returns CDR1 SGHAT and CDR2 FQNNGV. Trimming took 2 bases from V and 12 from J; bases not matched to a gene: 11. The CDR3 extends over 15 amino acids. CDR3 region: CASSLLAEGTGGTFF. CDR3 in DNA: TGTGCCAGCAGCTTACTTGCAGAAGGGACAGGGGGTACTTTCTTT. The variable domain in full, completed from reference TRBV11-2 and TRBJ1-1, reads EAGVAQSPRYKIIEKRQSVAFWCNPISGHATLYWYQQILGQGPKLLIQFQNNGVVDDSQLPKDRFSAERLKGVDSTLKIQPAKLEDSAVYLCASSLLAEGTGGTFFGQGTRLTVV.

This chain links TRBV29-1 with TRBJ2-1; D not resolved. Trimming removed 4 bases from V and 0 bases from J, with 7 bases in between. In germline, CDR1 is SQVTM, CDR2 ANQGSEA. The CDR3 contains 13 residues. CDR3 region: CSVASSSYNEQFF. For the CDR3, the DNA is TGCAGCGTTGCTAGTAGCTCCTACAATGAGCAGTTCTTC.

The chain joins TRBV6-1 to TRBJ1-4, with D hard to call. CDR1 MNHNS and CDR2 SASEGT come from the germline V gene. CDR3 length equals 15 residues. V lost 2 bases and J lost 6, with 13 bases in between. This chain's CDR3 is CASSERQAADEKLFF. CDR3 DNA sequence: TGTGCCAGCAGTGAAAGGCAGGCGGCGGATGAAAAACTGTTTTTT.

The rearrangement uses TRBV28 and TRBJ2-1; D may be TRBD1 (6 bases). The CDR3 totals 17 residues. The germline V gene encodes CDR1 MDHEN and CDR2 SYDVKM. Deletions cut 6 bases from V and 9 bases from J, with 27 bases between. The CDR3 reads CASSPPPLLGIGGEQFF. The CDR3 DNA is TGTGCCAGCAGCCCACCTCCCCTCCTAGGGATAGGGGGTGAGCAGTTCTTC.

The chain carries TRBV28 and TRBJ1-4; D unresolved. Germline CDR1 is MDHEN and CDR2 is SYDVKM. With 4 bases removed from V and 7 bases from J, the gap between germline ends came to 13 bases. CDR3 length: 14 residues. The CDR3 region is CASSWGGRVEKLFF. The CDR3 DNA is TGTGCCAGCAGTTGGGGAGGGCGGGTTGAAAAACTGTTTTTT.

The V call is TRBV10-3, the J call TRBJ2-2, with 11 bases fitting TRBD2. Losses at the gene ends were 11 bases for V and 9 bases for J; bases not matched to a gene: 14. CDR1 and CDR2 (germline): ENHRY, SYGVKD. CDR3 length equals 15 residues. CDR3 protein: CASRGELAGERELFF. CDR3 coding DNA: TGTGCCTCACGGGGGGAACTAGCGGGAGAACGGGAGCTGTTTTTT.

The V gene is TRBV28, the J gene TRBJ1-4; TRBD1 aligns across 7 bases. Germline CDR1 and CDR2: MDHEN and SYDVKM. The V segment lost 1 base and the J segment 5 bases; nucleotides outside the gene matches: 1. The CDR3 totals 14 residues. CDR3 sequence reads: CASSLLGQNEKLFF. CDR3 in DNA: TGTGCCAGCAGTTTATTGGGACAGAATGAAAAACTGTTTTTT.

This chain uses TRBV10-3 with TRBJ2-5, with D perhaps being TRBD1 or TRBD2 (6 bases each). V was trimmed by 0 bases and J by 5 bases, leaving 10 bases between them. CDR3 length equals 14 residues. The germline V gene encodes CDR1 ENHRY and CDR2 SYGVKD. CDR3 loop: CAISESQGRETQYF. Written as DNA, the CDR3 is TGTGCCATCAGTGAGTCTCAGGGGAGGGAGACCCAGTACTTC.

The gene calls are TRBV5-6 and TRBJ1-1; 9 nucleotides agree with TRBD1. V lost 1 base, J lost 1 base, and 5 bases stayed unmatched. The length of the CDR3 is 16 residues. Germline lookup yields CDR1 SGHDT and CDR2 YYEEEE. The CDR3 protein is CASSLIPGQGNTEAFF. Written as DNA, the CDR3 is TGTGCCAGCAGCTTGATCCCGGGACAGGGGAACACTGAAGCTTTCTTT.

This clone showed up just a few times. V usage is TRBV7-9 and J usage is TRBJ1-1; no definite D call. This CDR3 has 12 residues. Germline CDR1 and CDR2: SEHNR and FQNEAQ (reference sequence). The V and J ends lost 2 bases and 7 bases respectively, with 8 bases between them. The CDR3 DNA reads as TGTGCCAGCAGCTTATCAGCCGGTGAAGCTTTCTTT. Protein: CASSLSAGEAFF.

This rearrangement joins TRBV5-4 to TRBJ2-1, with D unresolved. Trimming left V 0 bases short and J 8 bases short, with 6 bases between. This CDR3 has 12 amino acids. Germline-derived CDR1 and CDR2 are SGHNT and YYREEE (reference sequence). The CDR3 nucleotides read TGTGCCAGCAGCTTGGACGGCTATGAGCAGTTCTTC. This encodes CASSLDGYEQFF.

V is TRBV4-3 and J is TRBJ2-7; D is unresolved. The CDR3 has 13 amino acids. V was pared by 1 base and J by 3 bases, with 7 bases between. Per the germline V gene, CDR1 is LGHNA and CDR2 is YSLEER. This CDR3 is CASSQALYYEQYF. CDR3 DNA sequence: TGCGCCAGCAGCCAAGCTCTCTACTACGAGCAGTACTTC.

J is TRBJ1-3 and V is TRBV27; D is ambiguous. V was clipped by 6 bases and J by 0 bases, with 9 bases between them. The CDR3 loop spans 14 amino acids. Germline V gene data show CDR1 as MNHEY and CDR2 as SMNVEV (reference sequence). CDR3 residues: CASRSAGSGNTIYF. For the CDR3, the DNA is TGTGCCAGCAGGTCGGCAGGCTCTGGAAACACCATATATTTT.

V gene TRBV10-3 combines with J gene TRBJ1-5, with TRBD1 identical over 10 bases. Germline V lookup: CDR1 ENHRY, CDR2 SYGVKD. The CDR3 has 17 residues. V was pared by 6 bases and J by 0 bases, with 8 bases of the junction left unmatched. The DNA for the CDR3 is TGTGCCATCAGGCCCGGGACAGGGGAATATAGCAATCAGCCCCAGCATTTT. Residues: CAIRPGTGEYSNQPQHF.

The rearrangement joins TRBV11-3 to TRBJ2-2; 7 positions agree with TRBD2. The V segment lost 6 bases and the J segment 6 bases; nucleotides outside the gene matches: 10. The CDR3 is 15 residues long. Looked up from germline, CDR1 is SGHNT and CDR2 is YENEEA. In DNA form, the CDR3 reads TGTGCCAGCAGTCCCGACCTAGCGGCCCCCGGGGAGCTGTTTTTT. This codes for CASSPDLAAPGELFF.

The rearrangement joins TRBV28 to TRBJ2-1, with unresolved D. With 1 base removed from V and 2 bases from J, the gap between germline ends came to 6 bases. The CDR3 has 14 residues. Germline CDR1 reads MDHEN; CDR2 reads SYDVKM. The chain's CDR3 is CASSLSGTYNEQFF. CDR3 in DNA: TGTGCCAGCAGTTTATCGGGCACCTACAATGAGCAGTTCTTC.

CDR3 sequence: CAWSVQGAFAEAFF. For the CDR3, the DNA is TGTGCCTGGAGTGTTCAGGGGGCGTTCGCTGAAGCTTTCTTT. V usage is TRBV30 and J usage is TRBJ1-1; 8 nucleotides line up with TRBD1. The germline gives CDR1 GTSNPN, CDR2 SVGIG (reference sequence). The CDR3 is 14 amino acids. The J segment lost 6 bases and the V segment lost 0 bases, leaving 6 bases of the junction unmatched.

The chain carries TRBV18 and TRBJ2-2, with no clear D. Germline V gives CDR1 KGHSH, CDR2 LQKENI. Deletions cut 4 bases from V and 0 bases from J, with 9 bases between. The CDR3 is 15 residues long. CDR3 DNA sequence: TGTGCCAGCTCACTTAAACCGGCGAACACCGGGGAGCTGTTTTTT. It is translated as CASSLKPANTGELFF.

A few counts support this clone. The chain has TRBV11-2 and TRBJ2-7, with no clear D. This CDR3 comprises 13 residues. V lost 1 base, J lost 1 base, and 5 bases lay in between. CDR1 and CDR2 (germline): SGHAT, FQNNGV. CDR3 region: CASSLGESYEQYF. CDR3 nucleotide sequence: TGTGCCAGCAGCTTAGGAGAGTCCTACGAGCAGTACTTC.

Comments on this clone: As the CDR3 is not closed by the conserved phenylalanine or tryptophan, this likely results from a read error. CDR3 amino acids: CASRDRKTNQPQHS. In DNA form, the CDR3 reads TGTGCCAGCAGGGACAGAAAAACCAATCAGCCCCAGCATTCT. The chain carries TRBV6-1 and TRBJ1-5; TRBD1 is a possible D gene (6 bases). Trimming took 6 bases from V and 3 from J, leaving 12 bases between them. Germline V gives CDR1 MNHNS, CDR2 SASEGT. This CDR3 is 14 amino acids long.

DNA for the CDR3: TGTGCCTGGTCAGGGAGCGGCTACACCTTC. Translation: CAWSGSGYTF. The chain employs TRBV30 and TRBJ1-2; possibly TRBD1 for D (5 bases). This CDR3 contains 10 residues. The germline gives CDR1 GTSNPN, CDR2 SVGIG (reference sequence). The V end was cut by 5 bases, the J end by 8 bases, with 9 bases between. Using reference TRBV30 and TRBJ1-2 for the parts outside the CDR3, the full variable domain is SQTIHQWPATLVQPVGSPLSLECTVEGTSNPNLYWYRQAAGRGLQLLFYSVGIGQISSEVPQNLSASRPQDRQFILSSKKLLLSDSGFYLCAWSGSGYTFGSGTRLTVV.

This rearrangement joins TRBV7-2 to TRBJ2-5; tentatively, D is TRBD1 or TRBD2 (5 bases each). V dropped 3 bases and J dropped 5 bases, with 10 bases sitting between them. The CDR3 contains 13 residues. Germline V gene sequence: CDR1 SGHTA, CDR2 FQGNSA. The CDR3 protein is CASSFGGRETQYF. In DNA form, the CDR3 reads TGTGCCAGCAGCTTTGGGGGACGGGAGACCCAGTACTTC.

The V and J genes are TRBV29-1 and TRBJ2-7; 7 positions match TRBD1. V was pared by 8 bases and J by 4 bases, with 8 bases of the junction left unmatched. CDR1 and CDR2 from the germline V gene are SQVTM and ANQGSEA. The CDR3 has 12 amino acids. CDR3 nucleotides: TGCAGCACCAGGGGGTTACAATACGAGCAGTACTTC. Translated: CSTRGLQYEQYF.

Only one count was recorded for this clone. The chain is built from TRBV6-7 and TRBJ2-5; D call uncertain. TRBV6-7 is noted as an ORF with a role that remains uncertain. The ends were cut back, 1 base at V and 1 base at J, with 7 bases in the middle. This CDR3 is built from 14 residues. The CDR3 nucleotides are TGTGCCAGCAGTTACTGCTCCCTCCAAGAGACCCAGTACTTC. Encoded protein: CASSYCSLQETQYF.

The V gene is TRBV29-1, the J gene TRBJ2-3; 8 nucleotides agree with TRBD1. The germline CDR1 and CDR2 sequences are SQVTM and ANQGSEA. CDR3 length equals 12 residues. Trimming at V came to 6 bases and at J to 5 bases, leaving 4 bases not matched to a gene. CDR3 nucleotides: TGCAGCGTGCTGACAGGGGTAGATACGCAGTATTTT. Protein sequence: CSVLTGVDTQYF.

The chain employs TRBV5-1 and TRBJ2-2; D not resolved. Germline lookup yields CDR1 SGHRS and CDR2 YFSETQ. Between the trimmed V and J ends, which lost 2 bases and 1 base, there was a span of 6 bases. The CDR3 runs to 14 residues. Here the CDR3 DNA reads TGCGCCAGCAGCTTAAAAATGAACACCGGGGAGCTGTTTTTT. Amino acid sequence: CASSLKMNTGELFF. Together with reference TRBV5-1 and TRBJ2-2, the CDR3 gives the full variable domain: KAGVTQTPRYLIKTRGQQVTLSCSPISGHRSVSWYQQTPGQGLQFLFEYFSETQRNKGNFPGRFSGRQFSNSRSEMNVSTLELGDSALYLCASSLKMNTGELFFGEGSRLTVL.